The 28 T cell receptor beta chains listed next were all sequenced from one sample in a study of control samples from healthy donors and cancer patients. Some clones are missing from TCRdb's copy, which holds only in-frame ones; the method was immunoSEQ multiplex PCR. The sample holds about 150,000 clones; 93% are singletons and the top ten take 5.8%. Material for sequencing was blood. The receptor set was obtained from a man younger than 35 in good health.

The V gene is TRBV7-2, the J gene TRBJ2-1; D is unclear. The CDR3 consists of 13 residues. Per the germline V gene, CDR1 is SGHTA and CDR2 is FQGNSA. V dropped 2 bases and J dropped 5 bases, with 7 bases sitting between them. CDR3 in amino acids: CASSLNPNNEQFF. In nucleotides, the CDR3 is TGTGCCAGCAGCTTAAATCCCAACAATGAGCAGTTCTTC.

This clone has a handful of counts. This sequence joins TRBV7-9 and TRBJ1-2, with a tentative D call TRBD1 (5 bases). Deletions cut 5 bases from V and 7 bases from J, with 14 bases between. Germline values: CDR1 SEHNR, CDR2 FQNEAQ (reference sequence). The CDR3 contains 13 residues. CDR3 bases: TGTGCCAGCAGCCAAGGGACTGGGGGTGGCTACACCTTC. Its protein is CASSQGTGGGYTF.

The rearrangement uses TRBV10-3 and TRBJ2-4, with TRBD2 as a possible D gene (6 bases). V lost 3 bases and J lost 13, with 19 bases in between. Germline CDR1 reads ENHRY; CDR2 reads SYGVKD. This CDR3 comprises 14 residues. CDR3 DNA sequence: TGTGCCATCAGTGAATCGACTAGTCCATCCCAACAGTACTTC. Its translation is CAISESTSPSQQYF.

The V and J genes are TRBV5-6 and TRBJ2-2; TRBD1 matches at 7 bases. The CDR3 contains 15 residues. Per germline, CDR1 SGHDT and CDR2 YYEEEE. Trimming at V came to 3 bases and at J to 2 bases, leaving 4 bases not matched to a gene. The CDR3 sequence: CASSWGTVNTGELFF. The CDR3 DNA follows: TGTGCCAGCAGCTGGGGGACAGTTAACACCGGGGAGCTGTTTTTT.

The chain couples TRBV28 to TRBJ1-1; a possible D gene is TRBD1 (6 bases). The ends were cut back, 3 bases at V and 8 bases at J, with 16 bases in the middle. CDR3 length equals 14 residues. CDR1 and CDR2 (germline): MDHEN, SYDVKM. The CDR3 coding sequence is TGTGCCAGCAGTTTTGTTTTGGGGGCCGTCGAAGCTTTCTTT. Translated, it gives CASSFVLGAVEAFF.

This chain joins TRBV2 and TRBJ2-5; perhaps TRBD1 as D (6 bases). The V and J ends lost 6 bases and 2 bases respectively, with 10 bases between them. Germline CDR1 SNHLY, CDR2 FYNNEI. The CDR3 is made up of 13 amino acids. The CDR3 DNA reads TGTGCCAGCAGCAGGGACAATCAAGAGACCCAGTACTTC. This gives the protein CASSRDNQETQYF.

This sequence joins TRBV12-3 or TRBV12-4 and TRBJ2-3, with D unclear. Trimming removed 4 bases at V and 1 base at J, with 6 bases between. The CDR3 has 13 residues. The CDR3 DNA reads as TGTGCCAGCAGTTGGGTTGGCACAGATACGCAGTATTTT. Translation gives CASSWVGTDTQYF.

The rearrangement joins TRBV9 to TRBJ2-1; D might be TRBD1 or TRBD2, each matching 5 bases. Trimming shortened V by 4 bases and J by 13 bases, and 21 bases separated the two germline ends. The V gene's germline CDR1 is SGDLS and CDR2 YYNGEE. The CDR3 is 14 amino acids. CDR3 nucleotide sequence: TGTGCCAGCAGCCCCCCCGGGGCGGCAGTCACCCAGTTCTTC. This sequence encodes CASSPPGAAVTQFF.

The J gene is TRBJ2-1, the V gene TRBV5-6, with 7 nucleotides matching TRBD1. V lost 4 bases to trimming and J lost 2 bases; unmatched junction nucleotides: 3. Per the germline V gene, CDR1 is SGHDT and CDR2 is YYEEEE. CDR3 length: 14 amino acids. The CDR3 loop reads CASSPGQTYNEQFF. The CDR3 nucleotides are TGTGCCAGCAGCCCGGGACAGACCTACAATGAGCAGTTCTTC.

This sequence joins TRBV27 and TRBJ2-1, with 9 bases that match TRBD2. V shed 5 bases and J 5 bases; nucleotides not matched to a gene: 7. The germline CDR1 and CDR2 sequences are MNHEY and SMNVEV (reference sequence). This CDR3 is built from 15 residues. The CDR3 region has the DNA TGTGCCAGCAGTATTTCGCGGGGGGGCCACAATGAGCAGTTCTTC. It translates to CASSISRGGHNEQFF.

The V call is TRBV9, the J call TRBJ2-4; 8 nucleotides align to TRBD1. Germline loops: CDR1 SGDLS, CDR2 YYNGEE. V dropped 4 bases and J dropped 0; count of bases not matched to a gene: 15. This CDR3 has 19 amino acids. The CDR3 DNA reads TGTGCCAGCAGCTCCCCTGCGACAGGGGCCCGATTAGCCAAAAACATTCAGTACTTC. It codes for CASSSPATGARLAKNIQYF.

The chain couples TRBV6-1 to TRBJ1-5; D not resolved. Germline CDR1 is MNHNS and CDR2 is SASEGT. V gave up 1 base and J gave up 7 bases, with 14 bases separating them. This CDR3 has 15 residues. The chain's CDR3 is CASSEVPSLGQPQHF. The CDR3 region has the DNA TGTGCCAGCAGTGAAGTTCCATCCCTGGGGCAGCCCCAGCATTTT.

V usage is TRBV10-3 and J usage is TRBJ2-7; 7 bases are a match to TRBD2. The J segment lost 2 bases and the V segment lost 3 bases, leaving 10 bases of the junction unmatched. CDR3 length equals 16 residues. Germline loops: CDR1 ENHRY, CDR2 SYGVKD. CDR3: CAISEIGGGLPYEQYF. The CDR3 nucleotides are TGTGCCATCAGTGAAATAGGCGGGGGTCTTCCCTACGAGCAGTACTTC.

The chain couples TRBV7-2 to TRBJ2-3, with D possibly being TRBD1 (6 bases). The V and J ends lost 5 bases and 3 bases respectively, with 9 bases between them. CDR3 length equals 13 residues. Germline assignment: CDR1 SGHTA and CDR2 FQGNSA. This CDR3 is CASSPDRTDTQYF. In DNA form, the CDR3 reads TGTGCCAGCAGCCCCGACAGGACAGATACGCAGTATTTT.

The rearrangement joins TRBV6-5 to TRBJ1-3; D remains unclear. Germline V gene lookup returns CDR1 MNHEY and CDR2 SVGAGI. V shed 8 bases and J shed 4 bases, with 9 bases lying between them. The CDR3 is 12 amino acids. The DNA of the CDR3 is TGTGCCAGCTCCGGGCTGGGAAACACCATATATTTT. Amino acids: CASSGLGNTIYF.

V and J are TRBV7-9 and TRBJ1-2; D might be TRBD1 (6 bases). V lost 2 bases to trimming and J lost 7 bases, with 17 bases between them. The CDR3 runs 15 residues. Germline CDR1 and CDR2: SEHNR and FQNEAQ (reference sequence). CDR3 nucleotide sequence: TGTGCCAGCAGCTTAAGTCAGGGGATCCCGATTGGCTACACCTTC. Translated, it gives CASSLSQGIPIGYTF.

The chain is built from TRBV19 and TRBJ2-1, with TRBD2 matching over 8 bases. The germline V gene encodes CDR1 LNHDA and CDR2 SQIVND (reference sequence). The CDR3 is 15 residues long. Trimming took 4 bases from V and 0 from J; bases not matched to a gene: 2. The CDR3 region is CASSNSGDSYNEQFF. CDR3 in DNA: TGTGCCAGTAGTAATAGCGGGGACTCCTACAATGAGCAGTTCTTC.

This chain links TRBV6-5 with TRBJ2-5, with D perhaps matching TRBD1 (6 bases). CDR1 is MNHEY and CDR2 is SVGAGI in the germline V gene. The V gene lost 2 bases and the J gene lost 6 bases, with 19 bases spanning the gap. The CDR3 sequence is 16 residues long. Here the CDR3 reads CASSYGTLRTDQTQYF. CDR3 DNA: TGTGCCAGCAGTTACGGGACACTACGGACCGACCAGACCCAGTACTTC.

CDR3 sequence: CASSSRSGNTIYF. The CDR3 DNA sequence: TGTGCCAGCAGCAGCCGTTCTGGAAACACCATATATTTT. This sequence joins TRBV27 and TRBJ1-3; D gene unclear. This CDR3 has 13 residues. V was trimmed by 6 bases and J by 1 base, leaving 7 bases between them. The germline V gene encodes CDR1 MNHEY and CDR2 SMNVEV (reference sequence).

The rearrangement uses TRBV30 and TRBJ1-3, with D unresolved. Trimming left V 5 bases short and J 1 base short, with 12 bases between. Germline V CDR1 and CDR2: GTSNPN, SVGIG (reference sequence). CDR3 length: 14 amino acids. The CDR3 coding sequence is TGTGCCTGGGAGGTCGGGTCGTCTGGAAACACCATATATTTT. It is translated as CAWEVGSSGNTIYF.

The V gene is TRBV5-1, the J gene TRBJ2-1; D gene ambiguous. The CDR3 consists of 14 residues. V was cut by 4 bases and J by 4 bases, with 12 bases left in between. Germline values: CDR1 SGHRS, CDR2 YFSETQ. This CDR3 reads CASSVLIGYNEQFF. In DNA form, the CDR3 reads TGCGCCAGCAGCGTACTGATTGGATACAATGAGCAGTTCTTC.

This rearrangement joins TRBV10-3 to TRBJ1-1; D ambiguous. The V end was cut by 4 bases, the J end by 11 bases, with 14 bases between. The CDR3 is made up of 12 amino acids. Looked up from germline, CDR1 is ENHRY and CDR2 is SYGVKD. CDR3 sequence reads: CAISVRAEEAFF. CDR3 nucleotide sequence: TGTGCCATCAGTGTAAGAGCGGAAGAGGCTTTCTTT.

DNA for the CDR3: TGTGCCAGCGGCTGGACAGGGGAGCTGTTTTTT. Amino acid sequence: CASGWTGELFF. This chain joins TRBV19 and TRBJ2-2, with D maybe TRBD1 (5 bases). The germline V gene encodes CDR1 LNHDA and CDR2 SQIVND (reference sequence). The CDR3 extends over 11 amino acids. Trimming removed 9 bases from V and 8 bases from J, with 10 bases in between.

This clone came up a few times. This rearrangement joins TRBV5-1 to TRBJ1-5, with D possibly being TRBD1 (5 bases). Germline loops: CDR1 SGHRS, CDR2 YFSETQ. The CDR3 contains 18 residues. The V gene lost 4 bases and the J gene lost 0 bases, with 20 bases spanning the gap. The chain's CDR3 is CASSLDGGGPYSNQPQHF. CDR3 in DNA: TGCGCCAGCAGCCTGGATGGGGGAGGACCCTATAGCAATCAGCCCCAGCATTTT.

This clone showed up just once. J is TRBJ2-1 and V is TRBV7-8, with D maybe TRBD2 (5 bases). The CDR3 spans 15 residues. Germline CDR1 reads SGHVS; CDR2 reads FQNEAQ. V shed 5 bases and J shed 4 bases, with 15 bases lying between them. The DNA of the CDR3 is TGTGCCAGCAGCCACAGCGGAGCTTCTTACAATGAGCAGTTCTTC. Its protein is CASSHSGASYNEQFF.

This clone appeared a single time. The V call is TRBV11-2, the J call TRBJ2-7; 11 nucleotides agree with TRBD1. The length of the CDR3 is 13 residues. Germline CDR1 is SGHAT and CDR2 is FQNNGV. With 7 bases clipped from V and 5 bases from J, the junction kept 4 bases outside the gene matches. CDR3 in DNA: TGTGCCAGCACCTGGGGACAGGGGGACGAGCAGTACTTC. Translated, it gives CASTWGQGDEQYF.

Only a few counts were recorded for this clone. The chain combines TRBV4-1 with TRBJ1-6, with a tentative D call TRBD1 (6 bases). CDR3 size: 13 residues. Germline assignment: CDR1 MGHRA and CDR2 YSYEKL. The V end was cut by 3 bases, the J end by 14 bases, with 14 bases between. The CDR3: CASSHLTGLALHF. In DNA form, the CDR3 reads TGCGCCAGCAGCCATCTTACAGGGTTAGCCCTCCACTTT.

CDR3 DNA sequence: TGTGCCAGCAGTCCCCATGACTACAATGAAAAACTGTTTTTT. Protein product: CASSPHDYNEKLFF. The chain links TRBV27 to TRBJ1-4; D uncertain. The CDR3 covers 14 residues. The V and J ends lost 5 bases and 5 bases respectively, with 12 bases between them. CDR1 is MNHEY and CDR2 is SMNVEV in the germline V gene (reference sequence).